This note documents a single TCR beta chain sequence. Its antigen is still unknown. The sample originates from a study of shared clonotypes between healthy human individuals. General study findings and limits: Shared clonotypes: about 5.3% naive CD4, around 3.5% naive CD8, 2.3% memory CD4, 0.4% to 0.5% memory CD8.

Assay runs were performed at deep level. Assay used: immunoSEQ multiplex PCR; TCRdb lists only in-frame clones, some missing. The data hold about 1 million clones, with approximately 76% observed a single time. The length of the CDR3 is 13 residues. V lost 1 base to trimming and J lost 2 bases, with 7 bases between them. Germline V gives CDR1 SGHNT, CDR2 YYREEE (reference sequence). The sequenced material came from memory CD4+ T cells sorted from blood. The subset: CD45RA-negative fraction. The receptor was isolated from a man aged 18 to 30 in good health. J is TRBJ2-7 and V is TRBV5-4, with D unresolved. The CDR3 region is CASSLLGTYEQYF. The CDR3 DNA reads TGTGCCAGCAGCTTGTTGGGTACCTACGAGCAGTACTTC. Based on the CDR3 plus reference TRBV5-4 and TRBJ2-7, the full variable domain is ETGVTQSPTHLIKTRGQQVTLRCSSQSGHNTVSWYQQALGQGPQFIFQYYREEENGRGNFPPRFSGLQFPNYSSELNVNALELDDSALYLCASSLLGTYEQYFGPGTRLTVT.